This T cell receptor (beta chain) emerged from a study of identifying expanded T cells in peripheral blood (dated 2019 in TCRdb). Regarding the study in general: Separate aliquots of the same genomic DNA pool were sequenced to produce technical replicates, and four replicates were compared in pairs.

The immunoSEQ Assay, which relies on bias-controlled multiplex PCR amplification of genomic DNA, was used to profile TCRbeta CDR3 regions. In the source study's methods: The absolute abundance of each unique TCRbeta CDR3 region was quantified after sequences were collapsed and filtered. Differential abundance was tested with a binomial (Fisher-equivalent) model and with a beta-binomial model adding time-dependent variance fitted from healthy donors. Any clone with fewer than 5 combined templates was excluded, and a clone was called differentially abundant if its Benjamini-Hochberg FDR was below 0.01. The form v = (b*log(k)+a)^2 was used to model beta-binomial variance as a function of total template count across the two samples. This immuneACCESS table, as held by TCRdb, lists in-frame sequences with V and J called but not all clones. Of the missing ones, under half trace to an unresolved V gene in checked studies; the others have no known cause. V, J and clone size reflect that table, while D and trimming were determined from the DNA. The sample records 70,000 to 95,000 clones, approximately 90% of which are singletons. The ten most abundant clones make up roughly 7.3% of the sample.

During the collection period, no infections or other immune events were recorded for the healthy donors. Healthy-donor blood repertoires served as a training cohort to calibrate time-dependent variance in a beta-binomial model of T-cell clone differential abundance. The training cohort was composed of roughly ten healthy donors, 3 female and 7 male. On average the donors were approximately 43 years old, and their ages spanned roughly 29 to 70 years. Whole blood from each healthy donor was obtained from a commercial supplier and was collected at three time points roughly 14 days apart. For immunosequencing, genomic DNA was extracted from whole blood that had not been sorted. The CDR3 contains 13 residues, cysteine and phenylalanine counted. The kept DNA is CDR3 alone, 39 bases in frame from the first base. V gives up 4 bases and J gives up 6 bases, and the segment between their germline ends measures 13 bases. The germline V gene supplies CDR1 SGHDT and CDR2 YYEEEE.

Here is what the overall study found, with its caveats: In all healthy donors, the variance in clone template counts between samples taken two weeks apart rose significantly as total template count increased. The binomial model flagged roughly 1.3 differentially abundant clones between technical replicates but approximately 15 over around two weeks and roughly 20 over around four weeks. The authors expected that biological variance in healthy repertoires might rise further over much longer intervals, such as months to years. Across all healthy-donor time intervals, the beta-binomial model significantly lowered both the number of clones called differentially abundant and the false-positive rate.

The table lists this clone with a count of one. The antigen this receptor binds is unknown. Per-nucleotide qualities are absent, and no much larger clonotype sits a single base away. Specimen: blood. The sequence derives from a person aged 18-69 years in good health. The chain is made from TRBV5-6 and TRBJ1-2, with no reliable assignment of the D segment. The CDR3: CASSPSGTDGYTF. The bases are TGTGCCAGCAGCCCCTCGGGAACCGATGGCTACACCTTC.